The sequence of this T cell receptor (beta chain) was determined in a study of blood T cell repertoires in COVID-19. Repertoires were generated with immunoSEQ multiplex PCR, while TCRdb's copy carries only in-frame clones and drops some. The data hold about 310,000 clones, with over 80% observed a single time. The CDR3 covers 16 residues. The ends were cut back, 6 bases at V and 4 bases at J, with 21 bases in the middle. Germline V gives CDR1 MDHEN, CDR2 SYDVKM. The sequencing input was PBMCs or T cells enriched from blood (not recorded which). This sequence joins TRBV28 and TRBJ1-1; D may be TRBD1 (5 bases). This TCR was recovered from a young woman who had recovered from COVID-19. The DNA of the CDR3 is TGTGCCAGCAGCCCTCTGGGTCAGGGCGTCCTCACTGAAGCTTTCTTT. This codes for CASSPLGQGVLTEAFF. The complete variable domain, with remaining parts taken from reference TRBV28 and TRBJ1-1, reads DVKVTQSSRYLVKRTGEKVFLECVQDMDHENMFWYRQDPGLGLRLIYFSYDVKMKEKGDIPEGYSVSREKKERFSLILESASTNQTSMYLCASSPLGQGVLTEAFFGQGTRLTVV.